The clone carrying this TCR beta chain was detected many times. The antigen is unknown. The junction differs from germline at one of its ends, possibly a read error. This record comes from a study of response to subunit inactivated influenza vaccine. The CDR3 totals 15 residues. Germline CDR1 and CDR2: SGHRS and YFSETQ. General observations from the study: Authors suggested each seasonal influenza vaccination recruits few new T cells.

TCRdb processed the RT-PCR reads anew with MiXCR; each CDR3 protein has one entry. The sample lists around 160,000 distinct CDR3 sequences; about a tenth were seen once. Sequenced material: non-naive T cells sorted from PBMCs, taken about 40 days after vaccination. The chain carries TRBV5-1 and TRBJ2-7, with 10 bases identical to TRBD2. The sequence derives from a man aged 50 to 59 who received an inactivated influenza vaccine. The CDR3, as DNA: TGTGCCAGCAGCCTGGGGCTAGCGGGGGCCTACGAGCAGTACTTC. Translated: CASSLGLAGAYEQYF.